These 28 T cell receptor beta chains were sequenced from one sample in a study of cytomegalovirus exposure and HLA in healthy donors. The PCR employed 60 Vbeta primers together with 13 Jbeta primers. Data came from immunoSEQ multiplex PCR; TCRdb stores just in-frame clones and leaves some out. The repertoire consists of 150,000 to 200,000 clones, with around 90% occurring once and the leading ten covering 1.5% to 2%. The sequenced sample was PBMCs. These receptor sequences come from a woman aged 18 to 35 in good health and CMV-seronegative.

DNA for the CDR3: TGTGCCAGCAGCTTGGGACAGGGCCTCGAGCAGTACTTC. Residues: CASSLGQGLEQYF. The chain has TRBV7-2 and TRBJ2-7; TRBD1 aligns across 9 bases. The CDR3 is made up of 13 amino acids. V trimming: 3 bases; J trimming: 6 bases; junction bases outside the gene matches: 3. CDR1 is SGHTA, CDR2 FQGNSA, per germline.

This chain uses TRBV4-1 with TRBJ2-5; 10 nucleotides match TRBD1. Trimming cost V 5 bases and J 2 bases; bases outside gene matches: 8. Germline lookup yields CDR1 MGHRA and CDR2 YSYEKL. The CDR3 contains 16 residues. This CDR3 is CASSGRGQGDQETQYF. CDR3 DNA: TGCGCCAGCAGCGGAAGAGGACAGGGGGATCAAGAGACCCAGTACTTC.

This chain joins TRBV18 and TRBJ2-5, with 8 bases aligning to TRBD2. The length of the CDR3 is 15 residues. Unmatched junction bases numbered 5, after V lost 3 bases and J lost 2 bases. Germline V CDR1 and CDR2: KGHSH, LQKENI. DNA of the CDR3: TGTGCCAGCTCACCCGATAGCGGGGTACAAGAGACCCAGTACTTC. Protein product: CASSPDSGVQETQYF.

CDR3 nucleotide sequence: TGTGCCAGTAGTATAGAGGGTACCCCGAGGTATGGCTACACCTTC. As protein: CASSIEGTPRYGYTF. The J gene is TRBJ1-2, the V gene TRBV19; D is undetermined. The germline gives CDR1 LNHDA, CDR2 SQIVND (reference sequence). The CDR3 totals 15 residues. Deletions cut 0 bases from V and 5 bases from J, with 13 bases between. The variable domain in full, completed from reference TRBV19 and TRBJ1-2, reads DGGITQSPKYLFRKEGQNVTLSCEQNLNHDAMYWYRQDPGQGLRLIYYSQIVNDFQKGDIAEGYSVSREKKESFPLTVTSAQKNPTAFYLCASSIEGTPRYGYTFGSGTRLTVV.

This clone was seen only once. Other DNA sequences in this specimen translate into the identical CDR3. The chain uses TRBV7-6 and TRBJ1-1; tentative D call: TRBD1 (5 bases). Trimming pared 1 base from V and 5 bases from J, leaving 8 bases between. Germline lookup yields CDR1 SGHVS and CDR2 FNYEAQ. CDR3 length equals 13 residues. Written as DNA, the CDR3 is TGTGCCAGCAGCTTAGGGGGGAGGACTGAAGCTTTCTTT. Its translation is CASSLGGRTEAFF.

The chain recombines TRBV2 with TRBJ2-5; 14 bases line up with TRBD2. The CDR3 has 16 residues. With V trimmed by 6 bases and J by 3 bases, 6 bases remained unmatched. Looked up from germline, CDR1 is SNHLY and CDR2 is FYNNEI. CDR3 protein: CASSPGTSGRKETQYF. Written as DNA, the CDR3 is TGTGCCAGCAGCCCCGGGACTAGCGGGAGAAAAGAGACCCAGTACTTC.

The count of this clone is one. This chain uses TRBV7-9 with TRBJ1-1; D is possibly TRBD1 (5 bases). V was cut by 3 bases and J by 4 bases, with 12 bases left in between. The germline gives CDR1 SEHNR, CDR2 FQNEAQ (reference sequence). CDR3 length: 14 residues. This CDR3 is CASSFQGRVTEAFF. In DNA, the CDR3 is TGTGCCAGCAGCTTCCAGGGTCGCGTCACTGAAGCTTTCTTT.

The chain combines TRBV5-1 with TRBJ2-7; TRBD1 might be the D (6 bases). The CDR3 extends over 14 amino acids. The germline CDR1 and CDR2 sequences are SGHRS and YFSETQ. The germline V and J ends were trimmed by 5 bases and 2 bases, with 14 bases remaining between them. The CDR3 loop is CASSYMDSTYEQYF. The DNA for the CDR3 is TGCGCCAGCAGTTATATGGACAGTACCTACGAGCAGTACTTC.

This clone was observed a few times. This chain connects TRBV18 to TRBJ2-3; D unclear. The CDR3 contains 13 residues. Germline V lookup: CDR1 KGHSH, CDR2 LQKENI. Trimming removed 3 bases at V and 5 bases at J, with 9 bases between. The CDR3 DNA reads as TGTGCCAGCTCACCCAACTCTCAAGATACGCAGTATTTT. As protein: CASSPNSQDTQYF.

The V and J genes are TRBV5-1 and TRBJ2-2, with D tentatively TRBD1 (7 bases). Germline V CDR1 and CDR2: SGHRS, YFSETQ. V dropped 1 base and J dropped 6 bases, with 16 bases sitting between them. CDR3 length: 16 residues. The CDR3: CASSLRQGGLPGELFF. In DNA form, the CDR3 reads TGCGCCAGCAGCTTGAGACAGGGAGGATTGCCCGGGGAGCTGTTTTTT.

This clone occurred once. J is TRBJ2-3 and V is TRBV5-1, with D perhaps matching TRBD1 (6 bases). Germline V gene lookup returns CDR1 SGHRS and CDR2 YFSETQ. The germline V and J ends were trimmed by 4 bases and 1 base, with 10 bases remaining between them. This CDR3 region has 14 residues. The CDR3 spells CASSPRQGTDTQYF. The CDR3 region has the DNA TGCGCCAGCAGCCCGAGACAGGGCACAGATACGCAGTATTTT.

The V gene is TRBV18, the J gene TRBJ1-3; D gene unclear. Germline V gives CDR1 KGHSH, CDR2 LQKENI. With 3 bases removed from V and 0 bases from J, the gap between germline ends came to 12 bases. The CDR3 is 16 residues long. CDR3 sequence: CASSPPGGGSGNTIYF. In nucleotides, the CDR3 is TGTGCCAGCTCACCTCCCGGCGGAGGCTCTGGAAACACCATATATTTT.

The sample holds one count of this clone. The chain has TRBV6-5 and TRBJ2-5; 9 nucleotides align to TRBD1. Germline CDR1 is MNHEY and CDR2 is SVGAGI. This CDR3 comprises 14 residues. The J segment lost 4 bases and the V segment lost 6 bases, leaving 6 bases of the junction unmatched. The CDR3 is CASRQGAGRETQYF. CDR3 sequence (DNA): TGTGCCAGCAGACAGGGGGCGGGAAGAGAGACCCAGTACTTC.

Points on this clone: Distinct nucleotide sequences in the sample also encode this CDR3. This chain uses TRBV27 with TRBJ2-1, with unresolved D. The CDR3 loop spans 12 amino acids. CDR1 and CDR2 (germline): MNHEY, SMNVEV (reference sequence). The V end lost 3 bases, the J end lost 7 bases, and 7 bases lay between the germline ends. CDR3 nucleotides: TGTGCCAGCAGTTTGGCTGGTAATGAGCAGTTCTTC. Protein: CASSLAGNEQFF.

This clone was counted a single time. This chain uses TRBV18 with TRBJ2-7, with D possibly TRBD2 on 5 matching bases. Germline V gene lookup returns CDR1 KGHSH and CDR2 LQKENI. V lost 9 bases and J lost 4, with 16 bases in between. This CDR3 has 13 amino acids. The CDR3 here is CASSPTRTYEQYF. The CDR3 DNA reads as TGTGCCAGTTCCCCAACTAGGACGTACGAGCAGTACTTC.

The CDR3 loop is CASSDTIEQYF. DNA of the CDR3: TGTGCCAGCAGTGATACAATTGAGCAGTACTTC. The chain combines TRBV6-4 with TRBJ2-7; unclear D gene. Between the trimmed V and J ends, which lost 3 bases and 7 bases, there was a span of 7 bases. The CDR3 contains 11 residues. Germline loops: CDR1 MRHNA, CDR2 SNTAGT.

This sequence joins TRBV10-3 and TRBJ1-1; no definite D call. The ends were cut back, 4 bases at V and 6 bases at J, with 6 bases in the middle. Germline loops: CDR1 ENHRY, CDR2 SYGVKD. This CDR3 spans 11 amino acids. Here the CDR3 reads CAISGPSEAFF. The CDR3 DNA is TGTGCCATCAGTGGGCCCTCTGAAGCTTTCTTT.

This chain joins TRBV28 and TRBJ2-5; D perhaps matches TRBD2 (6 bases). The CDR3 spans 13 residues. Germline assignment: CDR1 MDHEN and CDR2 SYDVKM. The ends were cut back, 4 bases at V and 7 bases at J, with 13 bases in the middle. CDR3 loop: CASSSRLGGTQYF. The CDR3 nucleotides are TGTGCCAGCAGTTCCCGACTGGGGGGGACCCAGTACTTC.

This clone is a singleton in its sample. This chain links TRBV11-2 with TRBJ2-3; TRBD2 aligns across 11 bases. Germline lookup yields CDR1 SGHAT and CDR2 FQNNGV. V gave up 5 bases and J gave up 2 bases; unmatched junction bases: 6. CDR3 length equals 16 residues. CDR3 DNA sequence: TGTGCCAGCAGCCCTTCTAGCGGGGGGCACACAGATACGCAGTATTTT. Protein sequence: CASSPSSGGHTDTQYF.

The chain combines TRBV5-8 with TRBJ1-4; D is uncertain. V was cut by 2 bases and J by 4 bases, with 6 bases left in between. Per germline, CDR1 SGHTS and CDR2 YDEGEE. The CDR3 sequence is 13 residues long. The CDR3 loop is CASSLRFNEKLFF. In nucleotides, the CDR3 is TGTGCCAGCAGCTTACGGTTTAATGAAAAACTGTTTTTT.

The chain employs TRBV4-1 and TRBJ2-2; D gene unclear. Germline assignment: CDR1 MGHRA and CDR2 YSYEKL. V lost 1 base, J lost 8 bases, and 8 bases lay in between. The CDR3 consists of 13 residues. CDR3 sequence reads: CASSQGEWGELFF. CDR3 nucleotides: TGCGCCAGCAGCCAAGGAGAGTGGGGGGAGCTGTTTTTT.

CDR3 in amino acids: CASCILAGGMDTQYF. DNA for the CDR3: TGTGCCAGCTGCATACTAGCGGGGGGGATGGATACGCAGTATTTT. The V and J genes are TRBV2 and TRBJ2-3; TRBD2 aligns across 13 bases. Germline V gene data show CDR1 as SNHLY and CDR2 as FYNNEI. V lost 8 bases to trimming and J lost 6 bases; unmatched junction nucleotides: 8. The CDR3 runs 15 residues.

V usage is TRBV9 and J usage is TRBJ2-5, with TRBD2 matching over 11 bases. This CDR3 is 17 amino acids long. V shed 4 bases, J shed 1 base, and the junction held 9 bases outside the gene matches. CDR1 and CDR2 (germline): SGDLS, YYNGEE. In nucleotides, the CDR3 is TGTGCCAGCAGCCCTCCCCCGGGACTAGCGGTCCAAGAGACCCAGTACTTC. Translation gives CASSPPPGLAVQETQYF.

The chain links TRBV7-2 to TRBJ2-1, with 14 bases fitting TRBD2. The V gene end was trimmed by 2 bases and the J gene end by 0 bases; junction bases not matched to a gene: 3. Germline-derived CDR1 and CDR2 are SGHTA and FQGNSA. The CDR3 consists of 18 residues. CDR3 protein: CASSLTGTSGSSYNEQFF. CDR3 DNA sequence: TGTGCCAGCAGCTTAACAGGGACTAGCGGGAGCTCCTACAATGAGCAGTTCTTC.

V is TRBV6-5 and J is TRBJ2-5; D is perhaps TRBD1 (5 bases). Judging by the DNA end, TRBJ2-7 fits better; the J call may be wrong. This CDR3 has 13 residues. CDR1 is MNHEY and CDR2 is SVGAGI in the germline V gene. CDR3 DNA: TGTGCCAGCAGTTACTCGAAGCAGGGCGAGCAGTACTTC. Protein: CASSYSKQGEQYF.

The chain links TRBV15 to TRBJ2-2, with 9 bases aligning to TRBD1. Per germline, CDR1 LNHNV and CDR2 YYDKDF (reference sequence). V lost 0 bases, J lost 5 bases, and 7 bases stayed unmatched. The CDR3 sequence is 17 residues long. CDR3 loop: CATSRERDRGFTGELFF. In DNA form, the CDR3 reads TGTGCCACCAGCAGAGAGCGAGACAGGGGGTTTACCGGGGAGCTGTTTTTT. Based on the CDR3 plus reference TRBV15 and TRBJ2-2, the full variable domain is DAMVIQNPRYQVTQFGKPVTLSCSQTLNHNVMYWYQQKSSQAPKLLFHYYDKDFNNEADTPDNFQSRRPNTSFCFLDIRSPGLGDTAMYLCATSRERDRGFTGELFFGEGSRLTVL.

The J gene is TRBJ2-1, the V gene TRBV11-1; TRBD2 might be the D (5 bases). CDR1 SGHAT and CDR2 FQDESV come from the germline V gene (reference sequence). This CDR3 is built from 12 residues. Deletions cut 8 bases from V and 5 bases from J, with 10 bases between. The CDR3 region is CASGGLNNEQFF. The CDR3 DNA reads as TGTGCCAGCGGAGGTTTGAACAATGAGCAGTTCTTC.

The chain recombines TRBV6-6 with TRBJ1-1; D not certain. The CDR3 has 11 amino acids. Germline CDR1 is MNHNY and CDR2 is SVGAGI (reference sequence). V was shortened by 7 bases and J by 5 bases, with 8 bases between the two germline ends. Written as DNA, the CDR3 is TGTGCCAGCACCCCGGGAACTGAAGCTTTCTTT. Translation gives CASTPGTEAFF.